This is a list of T cell receptor beta chains from one sample in a study of control samples from healthy donors and cancer patients. Produced via immunoSEQ multiplex PCR; TCRdb's table is partial and in-frame only. The table shows 85,000 to 95,000 clones, with almost 85% occurring only once. Sequencing used blood. All receptors derive from a woman aged 60-70 years in good health. Each CDR3 is given with its conserved first and last residue. Fields, in order: CDR3 protein, CDR3 DNA, clone size, D gene, V gene, CDR3 length, J gene. A D gene is named only where the DNA matches it firmly. Rows give clone size only sometimes, using once, few, many, or a class for an expanded clone.

CDR3: CSVVADRLRNTEAFF
DNA: TGCAGCGTTGTAGCCGACAGGCTACGGAACACTGAAGCTTTCTTT
size: once
D: -
V: TRBV29-1
length: 15
J: TRBJ1-1

CDR3: CASSLVGQGALGYTF
DNA: TGTGCCAGCAGCTTAGTGGGGCAGGGGGCGCTGGGCTACACCTTC
size: once
D: TRBD1
V: TRBV7-2
length: 15
J: TRBJ1-2

CDR3: CASSQEGWGTIYF
DNA: TGTGCCAGCAGCCAGGAGGGTTGGGGCACCATATATTTT
size: -
D: -
V: TRBV3-1/TRBV3-2
length: 13
J: TRBJ1-3

CDR3: CASSRTGVGEKLFF
DNA: TGTGCCAGCAGCCGGACAGGGGTAGGCGAAAAACTGTTTTTT
size: -
D: TRBD1
V: TRBV5-4
length: 14
J: TRBJ1-4

CDR3: CASSQESRNYGYTF
DNA: TGTGCCAGCAGCCAAGAGTCAAGGAACTATGGCTACACCTTC
size: once
D: -
V: TRBV4-2
length: 14
J: TRBJ1-2

CDR3: CASSFRDRATEAFF
DNA: TGTGCCAGCAGCTTTCGGGACAGGGCAACTGAAGCTTTCTTT
size: -
D: TRBD1
V: TRBV7-8
length: 14
J: TRBJ1-1

CDR3: CASRGGQLNTEAFF
DNA: TGTGCCAGCAGAGGGGGACAGCTGAACACTGAAGCTTTCTTT
size: -
D: TRBD1
V: TRBV2
length: 14
J: TRBJ1-1

CDR3: CASKRTGDLSGNTIYF
DNA: TGCGCCAGCAAGCGGACAGGGGATCTCTCTGGAAACACCATATATTTT
size: -
D: TRBD1
V: TRBV5-1
length: 16
J: TRBJ1-3

CDR3: CASSQKYYGYTF
DNA: TGTGCCAGCAGCCAAAAATACTATGGCTACACCTTC
size: few
D: -
V: TRBV11-2
length: 12
J: TRBJ1-2

CDR3: CASSVQYQETQYF
DNA: TGTGCCAGCAGCGTTCAGTACCAAGAGACCCAGTACTTC
size: few
D: -
V: TRBV9
length: 13
J: TRBJ2-5

CDR3: CASRPGQGAGTEAFF
DNA: TGTGCCAGCCGGCCGGGACAGGGGGCTGGTACTGAAGCTTTCTTT
size: -
D: TRBD1
V: TRBV7-9
length: 15
J: TRBJ1-1

CDR3: CASQFGSGELFF
DNA: TGTGCCAGCCAATTTGGATCCGGGGAGCTGTTTTTT
size: -
D: -
V: TRBV12-3/TRBV12-4
length: 12
J: TRBJ2-2

CDR3: CASSRDNGNQPQHF
DNA: TGTGCCAGCAGTCGGGACAATGGCAATCAGCCCCAGCATTTT
size: -
D: -
V: TRBV2
length: 14
J: TRBJ1-5

CDR3: CATSDSVGTSGRNEQFF
DNA: TGTGCCACCAGTGATTCGGTGGGGACTAGCGGCCGCAATGAGCAGTTCTTC
size: -
D: TRBD2
V: TRBV24-1
length: 17
J: TRBJ2-1

CDR3: CASSLSGGNYNEQFF
DNA: TGTGCCAGCAGCTTATCAGGGGGAAATTACAATGAGCAGTTCTTC
size: -
D: TRBD1
V: TRBV7-2
length: 15
J: TRBJ2-1

CDR3: CASSLGASGRTSYEQYF
DNA: TGTGCCAGCAGCTTGGGTGCTAGCGGGAGGACCTCCTACGAGCAGTACTTC
size: once
D: TRBD2
V: TRBV5-6
length: 17
J: TRBJ2-7

CDR3: CASSQNYRGDNSPLHF
DNA: TGTGCCAGCTCACAGAACTACAGGGGAGATAATTCACCCCTCCACTTT
size: few
D: TRBD1
V: TRBV18
length: 16
J: TRBJ1-6

CDR3: CASSPGPRYEQYF
DNA: TGTGCCAGCAGCCCGGGCCCCCGCTACGAGCAGTACTTC
size: -
D: -
V: TRBV3-1/TRBV3-2
length: 13
J: TRBJ2-7